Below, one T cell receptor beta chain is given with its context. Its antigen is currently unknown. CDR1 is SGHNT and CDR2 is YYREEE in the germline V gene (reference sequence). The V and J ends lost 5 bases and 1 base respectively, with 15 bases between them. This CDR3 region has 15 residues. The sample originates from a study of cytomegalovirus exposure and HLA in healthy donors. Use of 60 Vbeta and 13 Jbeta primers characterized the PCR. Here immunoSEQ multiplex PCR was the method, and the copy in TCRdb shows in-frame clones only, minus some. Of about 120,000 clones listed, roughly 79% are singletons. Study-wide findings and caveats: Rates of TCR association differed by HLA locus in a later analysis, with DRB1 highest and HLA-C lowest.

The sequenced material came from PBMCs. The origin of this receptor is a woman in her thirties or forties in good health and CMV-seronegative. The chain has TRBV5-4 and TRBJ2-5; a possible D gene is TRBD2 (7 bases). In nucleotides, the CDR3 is TGTGCCAGCAGGAACCTAGGGGGGGGCCAAGAGACCCAGTACTTC. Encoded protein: CASRNLGGGQETQYF.